A selection of T cell receptor beta chains follows, all from one sample in a study of cytomegalovirus exposure and HLA in healthy donors. Some clones are missing from TCRdb's copy, which holds only in-frame ones; the method was immunoSEQ multiplex PCR. The table lists fewer than 150,000 clones, 74% of them singletons. The sample taken for sequencing was PBMCs. The source is a woman between 50 and 59 years old in good health and CMV-seropositive. The CDR3 runs from the conserved cysteine through the conserved F or W. The order of the fields is D gene, clone size, J gene, V gene, CDR3 protein, CDR3 DNA. D genes are given only for firm matches. Size is stated for part of the rows, as once, few or many counts, or as a class when the clone is expanded.

-	-	TRBJ2-2	TRBV2	CASSRDQGGELFF	TGTGCCAGCAGTCGGGACCAGGGGGGGGAGCTGTTTTTT
TRBD2	-	TRBJ2-7	TRBV5-1	CASSLPGLGFGEQYF	TGCGCCAGCAGCTTACCGGGACTAGGGTTCGGCGAGCAGTACTTC
TRBD1	few	TRBJ1-5	TRBV6-5	CASSSLRGHQPQHF	TGTGCCAGCAGTTCCCTCAGGGGGCATCAGCCCCAGCATTTT
-	few	TRBJ2-5	TRBV28	CASSLGGTQYF	TGTGCCAGCAGTTTAGGAGGGACCCAGTACTTC
TRBD1	few	TRBJ1-2	TRBV2	CASSEGQGYGYTF	TGTGCCAGCAGTGAGGGACAGGGGTATGGCTACACCTTC
TRBD1	-	TRBJ1-5	TRBV5-1	CASSLGTGKGNQPQHF	TGCGCCAGCAGCTTGGGGACAGGGAAAGGCAATCAGCCCCAGCATTTT
TRBD1	-	TRBJ1-5	TRBV29-1	CSVTHGTGTHQPQHF	TGCAGCGTTACCCACGGGACAGGTACTCATCAGCCCCAGCATTTT
-	-	TRBJ2-7	TRBV7-9	CASSPPGSEQYF	TGTGCCAGCAGCCCCCCAGGGTCCGAGCAGTACTTC
TRBD1	-	TRBJ2-7	TRBV7-3	CASSHGGQGTSYEQYF	TGTGCCAGCAGTCACGGGGGACAGGGCACTTCCTACGAGCAGTACTTC
TRBD1	once	TRBJ2-3	TRBV4-3	CASSQPIGTGTDTQYF	TGCGCCAGCAGCCAACCAATCGGGACAGGGACAGATACGCAGTATTTT
-	-	TRBJ1-1	TRBV30	CAWSVRGLVTEAFF	TGTGCCTGGAGTGTGCGGGGCTTGGTCACTGAAGCTTTCTTT
-	-	TRBJ2-3	TRBV30	CAWSITSGAQYF	TGTGCCTGGAGCATTACGTCTGGAGCGCAGTATTTT
TRBD1	-	TRBJ2-7	TRBV5-4	CASSLGTGTGSYEQYF	TGTGCCAGCAGCTTGGGAACCGGGACAGGGTCATACGAGCAGTACTTC
-	-	TRBJ1-1	TRBV4-1	CASSQDGDFGARAFF	TGCGCCAGCAGCCAAGATGGTGACTTCGGCGCACGAGCTTTCTTT
TRBD2	few	TRBJ2-7	TRBV11-1	CASSPRLAGASEQYF	TGTGCCAGCAGCCCTCGACTAGCGGGAGCCAGCGAGCAGTACTTC
-	few	TRBJ1-4	TRBV29-1	CSVVAGGSGEKLFF	TGCAGCGTTGTCGCCGGGGGGTCAGGAGAAAAACTGTTTTTT
-	-	TRBJ1-5	TRBV28	CASSLAGPRNQPQHF	TGTGCCAGCAGTTTAGCAGGGCCGCGCAATCAGCCCCAGCATTTT
-	-	TRBJ2-5	TRBV10-3	CAISESLAGGETQYF	TGTGCCATCAGTGAGTCACTAGCTGGGGGAGAGACCCAGTACTTC
-	-	TRBJ1-1	TRBV19	CASSIKAVNTEAFF	TGTGCCAGTAGTATCAAGGCGGTGAACACTGAAGCTTTCTTT
TRBD1	-	TRBJ2-2	TRBV5-1	CASSRGQGYGELFF	TGCGCCAGCAGCCGAGGACAGGGCTACGGGGAGCTGTTTTTT
TRBD1	-	TRBJ1-4	TRBV7-8	CASSLRQGENEKLFF	TGTGCCAGCAGCTTAAGACAGGGGGAGAATGAAAAACTGTTTTTT
-	-	TRBJ2-2	TRBV11-2	CASSFLGQLNTGELFF	TGTGCCAGCAGCTTCCTGGGACAATTGAACACCGGGGAGCTGTTTTTT
-	-	TRBJ2-7	TRBV7-7	CASSLTLSSYEQYF	TGTGCCAGCAGCCTTACTCTAAGCTCCTACGAGCAGTACTTC
-	-	TRBJ1-6	TRBV25-1	CASSDSGSQSNSPLHF	TGTGCCAGCAGTGATTCAGGGTCTCAATCTAATTCACCCCTCCACTTT
TRBD1	-	TRBJ1-5	TRBV6-6	CASSTLGQTNQPQHF	TGTGCCAGCAGTACGCTGGGACAGACAAATCAGCCCCAGCATTTT
-	once	TRBJ2-5	TRBV7-2	CASSQQPGRKETQYF	TGTGCCAGCAGCCAACAACCAGGGCGTAAAGAGACCCAGTACTTC
TRBD1	-	TRBJ2-1	TRBV2	CASSKDRGSDEQFF	TGTGCCAGCAGCAAGGACAGGGGAAGCGATGAGCAGTTCTTC
-	-	TRBJ1-2	TRBV19	CASSAWTVSNYGYTF	TGTGCCAGTAGTGCTTGGACAGTCTCTAACTATGGCTACACCTTC
TRBD2	-	TRBJ2-5	TRBV19	CASSPQRGYQETQYF	TGTGCCAGTAGCCCTCAGCGGGGATACCAAGAGACCCAGTACTTC
TRBD1	-	TRBJ1-1	TRBV19	CASSPGTGGMNTEAFF	TGTGCTAGTAGTCCGGGGACAGGGGGTATGAACACTGAAGCTTTCTTT
-	few	TRBJ1-4	TRBV28	CASSSGRGKLFF	TGTGCCAGCAGTTCAGGACGGGGGAAACTGTTTTTT
TRBD1	-	TRBJ2-7	TRBV27	CASSLIGGQGAYEQYF	TGTGCCAGCAGTTTAATTGGTGGACAGGGGGCCTACGAGCAGTACTTC
-	-	TRBJ2-7	TRBV7-2	CASSLVASSYEQYF	TGTGCCAGCAGCTTAGTGGCCTCTTCCTACGAGCAGTACTTC
TRBD2	-	TRBJ2-1	TRBV4-3	CASSQDSGGDFLYNEQFF	TGCGCCAGCAGCCAGGATAGCGGGGGGGACTTTCTTTACAATGAGCAGTTCTTC
-	-	TRBJ1-1	TRBV5-1	CASNRGESTEAFF	TGCGCCAGCAATAGGGGCGAGTCCACTGAAGCTTTCTTT